One sample yielded the 31 T cell receptor beta chains listed below, sequenced in a study of blood T cell repertoires in COVID-19. Libraries were prepared by immunoSEQ multiplex PCR; TCRdb keeps only in-frame clonotypes and omits some of them. The sample shows roughly 290,000 clones, around 90% of them seen only once. The specimen sequenced was peripheral blood. Receptors were obtained from a woman aged 25 to 39 with COVID-19, enrolled during active disease.

The V call is TRBV2, the J call TRBJ2-7; D perhaps matches TRBD1 (5 bases). There are 14 residues in the CDR3. Germline CDR1 is SNHLY and CDR2 is FYNNEI. Trimming shortened V by 7 bases and J by 2 bases, and 15 bases separated the two germline ends. CDR3 nucleotides: TGTGCCAGCATTCCTCAAGACAGTACCTACGAGCAGTACTTC. Translation: CASIPQDSTYEQYF.

The chain joins TRBV5-4 to TRBJ2-3; D possibly corresponds to TRBD2 (6 bases). Between the trimmed V and J ends, which lost 4 bases and 8 bases, there was a span of 8 bases. Per germline, CDR1 SGHNT and CDR2 YYREEE (reference sequence). The CDR3 totals 11 residues. The CDR3 bases are TGTGCCAGCAGCCGGGGAGGTACGCAGTATTTT. Translating it yields CASSRGGTQYF.

V gene TRBV28 combines with J gene TRBJ1-2; tentatively, D is TRBD1 (5 bases). Per the germline V gene, CDR1 is MDHEN and CDR2 is SYDVKM. CDR3 length: 13 amino acids. Trimming pared 6 bases from V and 4 bases from J, leaving 12 bases between. The CDR3 nucleotides are TGTGCCAGCAGACAAGGAGGGACCTATGGCTACACCTTC. Translation: CASRQGGTYGYTF.

This clone was found once. The V gene is TRBV2, the J gene TRBJ2-1; no firm D call. CDR3 length: 17 amino acids. The germline V and J ends were trimmed by 2 bases and 0 bases, with 14 bases remaining between them. Germline CDR1 is SNHLY and CDR2 is FYNNEI. In DNA form, the CDR3 reads TGTGCCAGCAGTGAAAGAGGTTTTCCGAGCTCCTACAATGAGCAGTTCTTC. It is translated as CASSERGFPSSYNEQFF.

This sequence joins TRBV11-2 and TRBJ2-7, with 10 nucleotides matching TRBD1. Germline lookup yields CDR1 SGHAT and CDR2 FQNNGV. After removal of 8 bases from V and 4 bases from J, the junction contained 8 bases not matched to a gene. The CDR3 is 14 residues long. This chain's CDR3 is CASRPPGQGYEQYF. CDR3 nucleotide sequence: TGTGCCAGCCGACCTCCGGGACAGGGGTACGAGCAGTACTTC.

The chain joins TRBV30 to TRBJ1-4; no clear D gene. The CDR3 is made up of 12 amino acids. Germline loops: CDR1 GTSNPN, CDR2 SVGIG (reference sequence). Trimming removed 4 bases at V and 10 bases at J, with 13 bases between. CDR3 bases: TGTGCCTGGAACATACTCGCGGGAAAACTGTTTTTT. Its translation is CAWNILAGKLFF.

This chain uses TRBV24-1 with TRBJ2-2, with D possibly matching TRBD1 (6 bases). The CDR3 is made up of 14 amino acids. V was pared by 3 bases and J by 7 bases, with 11 bases between. Germline V gene lookup returns CDR1 KGHDR and CDR2 SFDVKD. CDR3 region: CATSDPGVHGELFF. The CDR3 DNA is TGTGCCACCAGTGATCCAGGGGTACACGGGGAGCTGTTTTTT.

The rearrangement uses TRBV12-3 or TRBV12-4 and TRBJ2-7; the D is unclear. V lost 4 bases to trimming and J lost 3 bases, with 4 bases between them. The CDR3 totals 11 residues. CDR3 nucleotides: TGTGCCAGCAGTTCGTACTACGAGCAGTACTTC. It is translated as CASSSYYEQYF.

This sequence joins TRBV7-4 and TRBJ2-4; weak D call: TRBD1 (5 bases). The CDR3 has 15 amino acids. The germline gives CDR1 SGHVT, CDR2 SQSDAQ. V was cut by 4 bases and J by 0 bases, with 10 bases left in between. Here the CDR3 reads CASSSIDRAKNIQYF. CDR3 nucleotides: TGTGCCAGCAGCTCCATAGACAGAGCCAAAAACATTCAGTACTTC. Variable domain in full (rest from reference TRBV7-4 and TRBJ2-4): GAGVSQSPRYKVAKRGRDVALRCDSISGHVTLYWYRQTLGQGSEVLTYSQSDAQRDKSGRPSGRFSAERPERSVSTLKIQRTEQGDSAVYLCASSSIDRAKNIQYFGAGTRLSVL.

V and J are TRBV28 and TRBJ2-2; D not certain. This CDR3 comprises 12 residues. The germline V gene encodes CDR1 MDHEN and CDR2 SYDVKM. V was pared by 5 bases and J by 8 bases, with 9 bases between. Here the CDR3 reads CASSLRWGELFF. Written as DNA, the CDR3 is TGTGCCAGCAGTCTCCGGTGGGGGGAGCTGTTTTTT.

The chain uses TRBV6-2 or TRBV6-3 and TRBJ1-2; D is undetermined. With 0 bases removed from V and 4 bases from J, the gap between germline ends came to 9 bases. The CDR3 totals 14 residues. From germline, CDR1 is MNHEY and CDR2 SVGEGT. The CDR3 reads CASSYSRVSYGYTF. CDR3 bases: TGTGCCAGCAGTTACTCGCGGGTTTCCTATGGCTACACCTTC.

This rearrangement joins TRBV12-3 or TRBV12-4 to TRBJ2-4, with D possibly matching TRBD1 (5 bases). This CDR3 is 12 amino acids long. The V end was cut by 6 bases, the J end by 7 bases, with 10 bases between. CDR3 sequence reads: CASRKGWNIQYF. The CDR3 bases are TGTGCCAGCAGGAAGGGGTGGAACATTCAGTACTTC.

The V call is TRBV12-3 or TRBV12-4, the J call TRBJ1-4; D uncertain. Between the trimmed V and J ends, which lost 3 bases and 4 bases, there was a span of 3 bases. This CDR3 has 12 residues. CDR3 loop: CASSLSNEKLFF. DNA of the CDR3: TGTGCCAGCAGTTTGAGTAATGAAAAACTGTTTTTT.

This chain links TRBV19 with TRBJ2-3, with D perhaps TRBD1 (5 bases). The germline CDR1 and CDR2 sequences are LNHDA and SQIVND (reference sequence). V was cut by 5 bases and J by 6 bases, with 18 bases left in between. The CDR3 length is 15 residues. CDR3 sequence reads: CASSPQGQPTDTQYF. CDR3 nucleotides: TGTGCCAGTAGTCCCCAGGGCCAGCCAACGGATACGCAGTATTTT. The variable domain in full, with the rest retrieved from reference TRBV19 and TRBJ2-3, is DGGITQSPKYLFRKEGQNVTLSCEQNLNHDAMYWYRQDPGQGLRLIYYSQIVNDFQKGDIAEGYSVSREKKESFPLTVTSAQKNPTAFYLCASSPQGQPTDTQYFGPGTRLTVL.

CDR3 bases: TGTGCCAGCAGTGAGGAATCGGGACATGGGCAAGAGACCCAGTACTTC. Translated, it gives CASSEESGHGQETQYF. This chain joins TRBV6-1 and TRBJ2-5; D perhaps matches TRBD1 (6 bases). The CDR3 is 16 residues long. CDR1 and CDR2 (germline): MNHNS, SASEGT. Trimming shortened V by 3 bases and J by 2 bases, and 16 bases separated the two germline ends.

This clone came up a few times. The rearrangement uses TRBV9 and TRBJ2-7; D is unresolved. Trimming took off 0 bases at V and 0 bases at J, with 10 bases between the two ends. CDR1 SGDLS and CDR2 YYNGEE come from the germline V gene. There are 15 residues in the CDR3. CDR3 in amino acids: CASSVGHLRSYEQYF. The CDR3 DNA reads TGTGCCAGCAGCGTAGGACACCTTCGCTCCTACGAGCAGTACTTC.

The gene calls are TRBV7-2 and TRBJ1-2; D is possibly TRBD1 (5 bases). Trimming cost V 5 bases and J 0 bases, with 16 bases left between them. Germline assignment: CDR1 SGHTA and CDR2 FQGNSA. CDR3 length: 16 amino acids. In DNA, the CDR3 is TGTGCCAGCAGCCCCTTCGCAGGGCGTACTAACTATGGCTACACCTTC. This sequence encodes CASSPFAGRTNYGYTF.

CDR3 sequence reads: CASSFPTSNYGYTF. CDR3 bases: TGTGCCAGCAGTTTCCCGACATCTAACTATGGCTACACCTTC. The gene calls are TRBV28 and TRBJ1-2; unclear D gene. Germline V CDR1 and CDR2: MDHEN, SYDVKM. The CDR3 sequence is 14 residues long. V lost 3 bases and J 0 bases, leaving 8 bases between the germline ends.

V usage is TRBV6-5 and J usage is TRBJ2-1, with 7 positions matching TRBD2. The CDR3 has 16 residues. V shed 2 bases and J 6 bases; nucleotides not matched to a gene: 10. Germline values: CDR1 MNHEY, CDR2 SVGAGI. The CDR3 nucleotides are TGTGCCAGCAGTTACGAAGGGAGGGCGTACTCCAATGAGCAGTTCTTC. It codes for CASSYEGRAYSNEQFF.

The rearrangement uses TRBV29-1 and TRBJ2-7; 7 bases line up with TRBD1. The CDR3 runs 13 residues. After removal of 7 bases from V and 3 bases from J, the junction contained 9 bases not matched to a gene. Per the germline V gene, CDR1 is SQVTM and CDR2 is ANQGSEA. In DNA form, the CDR3 reads TGCAGCGCCAAGACAGGGAGAAACTACGAGCAGTACTTC. Translation: CSAKTGRNYEQYF.

The CDR3: CASVSGAGGNEQFF. The CDR3 DNA is TGTGCCAGTGTCTCGGGGGCGGGAGGGAATGAGCAGTTCTTC. The chain has TRBV19 and TRBJ2-1; 9 positions match TRBD2. V shed 8 bases and J 7 bases; nucleotides not matched to a gene: 9. Germline V gene sequence: CDR1 LNHDA, CDR2 SQIVND (reference sequence). The CDR3 is made up of 14 amino acids.

The rearrangement uses TRBV6-6 and TRBJ2-7; a possible D gene is TRBD1 (6 bases). The CDR3 sequence is 15 residues long. V lost 0 bases, J lost 4 bases, and 13 bases lay in between. Per germline, CDR1 MNHNY and CDR2 SVGAGI (reference sequence). The CDR3 here is CASSYSPGQQYEQYF. CDR3 bases: TGTGCCAGCAGTTACTCCCCTGGACAGCAATACGAGCAGTACTTC.

The chain carries TRBV28 and TRBJ1-1; 8 nucleotides agree with TRBD1. There are 15 residues in the CDR3. V gave up 5 bases and J gave up 5 bases; unmatched junction bases: 10. Germline CDR1 MDHEN, CDR2 SYDVKM. The DNA for the CDR3 is TGTGCCAGCAGTAGTGTCGACAGGGGAGGGACTGAAGCTTTCTTT. Protein sequence: CASSSVDRGGTEAFF.

This chain uses TRBV24-1 with TRBJ2-2; 7 bases fit TRBD1. The CDR3 totals 15 residues. CDR1 KGHDR and CDR2 SFDVKD come from the germline V gene. The trim removed 9 bases at V and 3 bases at J, leaving 9 bases unmatched. CDR3 DNA: TGTGCCACCGGAAACAGGGGTCGGGACACCGGGGAGCTGTTTTTT. Amino acids: CATGNRGRDTGELFF.

This chain links TRBV7-2 with TRBJ1-4; TRBD1 aligns across 8 bases. The germline V gene has CDR1 SGHTA and CDR2 FQGNSA. V lost 4 bases and J lost 7; bases outside the gene matches: 5. The CDR3 sequence is 14 residues long. The CDR3 DNA reads TGTGCCAGCAGCTCTAGACAGGGGCGTGAAAAACTGTTTTTT. It specifies CASSSRQGREKLFF. The complete variable domain, with remaining parts taken from reference TRBV7-2 and TRBJ1-4, reads GAGVSQSPSNKVTEKGKDVELRCDPISGHTALYWYRQSLGQGLEFLIYFQGNSAPDKSGLPSDRFSAERTGGSVSTLTIQRTQQEDSAVYLCASSSRQGREKLFFGSGTQLSVL.

The gene calls are TRBV19 and TRBJ1-1; 11 bases agree with TRBD1. Germline trimming cut 8 bases from V and 7 bases from J; bases unmatched to any gene: 12. The CDR3 extends over 15 amino acids. From germline, CDR1 is LNHDA and CDR2 SQIVND (reference sequence). The CDR3 loop is CASAPSGGQGVEAFF. The CDR3 DNA reads TGTGCCAGTGCCCCCAGCGGGGGACAGGGGGTTGAAGCTTTCTTT.

This rearrangement joins TRBV9 to TRBJ2-5; TRBD1 is a possible D gene (5 bases). V lost 3 bases, J lost 0 bases, and 9 bases lay in between. CDR1 is SGDLS and CDR2 is YYNGEE in the germline V gene. The CDR3 loop spans 14 amino acids. Here the CDR3 DNA reads TGTGCCAGCAGCGCCCGACAGTACCAAGAGACCCAGTACTTC. It translates to CASSARQYQETQYF.

This chain's CDR3 is CASSVTPGRPQHF. CDR3 sequence (DNA): TGTGCCAGCAGCGTGACCCCTGGGCGGCCCCAGCATTTT. This sequence joins TRBV7-6 and TRBJ1-5; D remains unclear. Germline CDR1 is SGHVS and CDR2 is FNYEAQ. The CDR3 spans 13 residues. Trimming pared 5 bases from V and 9 bases from J, leaving 14 bases between. The full variable domain, completed using reference TRBV7-6 and TRBJ1-5, is GAGVSQSPRYKVTKRGQDVALRCDPISGHVSLYWYRQALGQGPEFLTYFNYEAQQDKSGLPNDRFSAERPEGSISTLTIQRTEQRDSAMYRCASSVTPGRPQHFGDGTRLSIL.

The chain employs TRBV30 and TRBJ2-7; D perhaps matches TRBD2 (5 bases). CDR1 and CDR2 from the germline V gene are GTSNPN and SVGIG (reference sequence). CDR3 size: 14 residues. Between the trimmed V and J ends, which lost 2 bases and 0 bases, there was a span of 11 bases. The CDR3 region has the DNA TGTGCCTGGAGTTTCCTAGCCCTCTCCTACGAGCAGTACTTC. This encodes CAWSFLALSYEQYF.

The CDR3 DNA sequence: TGTGCCAGCAGCCCGAAAGGAGCGATGAACACTGAAGCTTTCTTT. Protein: CASSPKGAMNTEAFF. V is TRBV14 and J is TRBJ1-1, with no clear D. This CDR3 spans 15 amino acids. CDR1 is SGHDN and CDR2 is FVKESK in the germline V gene. V was trimmed by 4 bases and J by 0 bases, leaving 12 bases between them. Combining the CDR3 with reference TRBV14 and TRBJ1-1 gives the whole variable domain EAGVTQFPSHSVIEKGQTVTLRCDPISGHDNLYWYRRVMGKEIKFLLHFVKESKQDESGMPNNRFLAERTGGTYSTLKVQPAELEDSGVYFCASSPKGAMNTEAFFGQGTRLTVV.

This clone has just one count. CDR3 in amino acids: CASSVGAGVDTEAFF. The CDR3, as DNA: TGTGCCAGCAGCGTAGGGGCAGGGGTGGACACTGAAGCTTTCTTT. The genes are TRBV9 and TRBJ1-1, with D possibly matching TRBD1 (6 bases). This CDR3 is built from 15 residues. Deletions cut 0 bases from V and 3 bases from J, with 12 bases between. The V gene's germline CDR1 is SGDLS and CDR2 YYNGEE.